Following are 27 T cell receptor beta chains from one sample sequenced in a study of cytomegalovirus exposure and HLA in healthy donors. Vbeta (60) and Jbeta (13) primers were used in the PCR. Using immunoSEQ multiplex PCR, the repertoire was profiled, and TCRdb retains in-frame clones only, with some absent. The data show over 65,000 clones, with 70% to 90% seen just once and 6% to 7.5% held by the top ten. The sample consisted of PBMCs. Receptor source: a human donor in good health.

The J gene is TRBJ1-2, the V gene TRBV7-9; 7 nucleotides match TRBD1. J gave up 5 bases and V 0 bases, and 12 bases lay outside the gene matches. CDR3 size: 17 residues. The germline CDR1 and CDR2 sequences are SEHNR and FQNEAQ (reference sequence). The CDR3 loop reads CASSLAPTGRNSYGYTF. CDR3 in DNA: TGTGCCAGCAGCTTAGCCCCGACAGGGCGTAATTCTTATGGCTACACCTTC.

The chain has TRBV28 and TRBJ1-5; 8 positions match TRBD1. The V segment lost 6 bases and the J segment 3 bases; nucleotides outside the gene matches: 4. The CDR3 is 14 amino acids. Germline V gene lookup returns CDR1 MDHEN and CDR2 SYDVKM. This CDR3 is CASRTGEANQPQHF. The CDR3, as DNA: TGTGCCAGCAGGACAGGGGAAGCCAATCAGCCCCAGCATTTT.

The chain has TRBV2 and TRBJ1-1; 10 bases line up with TRBD1. The V and J ends lost 10 bases and 5 bases, in that order; junction bases with no gene match: 7. The CDR3 runs 13 residues. Germline V gives CDR1 SNHLY, CDR2 FYNNEI. The CDR3, as DNA: TGTGCCAACGGACAGGGGGTTAATACTGAAGCTTTCTTT. This encodes CANGQGVNTEAFF.

The V gene is TRBV28, the J gene TRBJ1-1; possibly TRBD1 for D (5 bases). Trimming removed 8 bases at V and 1 base at J, with 14 bases between. CDR1 is MDHEN, CDR2 SYDVKM, per germline. CDR3 size: 14 residues. The CDR3 DNA sequence: TGTGCCAGCGTAGGCCTTACAGGGAACACTGAAGCTTTCTTT. It yields the protein CASVGLTGNTEAFF. The whole variable domain, filled in from reference TRBV28 and TRBJ1-1, reads DVKVTQSSRYLVKRTGEKVFLECVQDMDHENMFWYRQDPGLGLRLIYFSYDVKMKEKGDIPEGYSVSREKKERFSLILESASTNQTSMYLCASVGLTGNTEAFFGQGTRLTVV.

Only a few counts were recorded for this clone. The V gene is TRBV6-6, the J gene TRBJ2-7, with 8 bases fitting TRBD2. CDR3 size: 14 residues. The trim removed 4 bases at V and 3 bases at J, leaving 5 bases unmatched. Germline V gives CDR1 MNHNY, CDR2 SVGAGI (reference sequence). In DNA, the CDR3 is TGTGCCAGCAGTTCCCGGGGGGGGCTCTACGAGCAGTACTTC. Residues: CASSSRGGLYEQYF.

The gene calls are TRBV2 and TRBJ2-7, with 8 bases lining up with TRBD2. The ends lost 8 bases at V and 4 bases at J; junction bases unmatched: 4. The CDR3 spans 12 residues. CDR1 SNHLY and CDR2 FYNNEI come from the germline V gene. CDR3 bases: TGTGCCAGCGCGGGGGGCCTTTACGAGCAGTACTTC. Its protein product is CASAGGLYEQYF.

The V and J genes are TRBV29-1 and TRBJ2-2; weak D call: TRBD1 (5 bases). Germline-derived CDR1 and CDR2 are SQVTM and ANQGSEA. The CDR3 consists of 15 residues. V lost 0 bases, J lost 7 bases, and 15 bases lay in between. The CDR3 nucleotides are TGCAGCGTTGAAGATCAGATAGGGGTTAACGGGGAGCTGTTTTTT. Translated: CSVEDQIGVNGELFF.

V and J are TRBV6-5 and TRBJ1-1; 7 nucleotides agree with TRBD1. The CDR3 sequence is 15 residues long. After removal of 5 bases from V and 3 bases from J, the junction contained 9 bases not matched to a gene. Germline lookup yields CDR1 MNHEY and CDR2 SVGAGI. The CDR3 protein is CASSPDRAEDTEAFF. The CDR3 region has the DNA TGTGCCAGCAGTCCCGACAGGGCCGAGGACACTGAAGCTTTCTTT.

The chain employs TRBV11-2 and TRBJ2-5; weak D call: TRBD2 (5 bases). V lost 1 base to trimming and J lost 1 base, with 7 bases between them. The CDR3 contains 14 residues. Germline loops: CDR1 SGHAT, CDR2 FQNNGV. CDR3 sequence: CASSLVRAQETQYF. The CDR3, as DNA: TGTGCCAGCAGCTTAGTGAGGGCCCAAGAGACCCAGTACTTC. Full variable domain (remainder filled in from reference TRBV11-2 and TRBJ2-5): EAGVAQSPRYKIIEKRQSVAFWCNPISGHATLYWYQQILGQGPKLLIQFQNNGVVDDSQLPKDRFSAERLKGVDSTLKIQPAKLEDSAVYLCASSLVRAQETQYFGPGTRLLVL.

This rearrangement joins TRBV6-5 to TRBJ1-1, with 8 bases lining up with TRBD1. Unmatched junction bases numbered 3, after V lost 5 bases and J lost 1 base. The CDR3 has 14 residues. Per germline, CDR1 MNHEY and CDR2 SVGAGI. The CDR3 here is CASSKDRENTEAFF. CDR3 sequence (DNA): TGTGCCAGCAGTAAGGACAGGGAGAACACTGAAGCTTTCTTT.

The chain has TRBV6-5 and TRBJ2-3, with 10 nucleotides matching TRBD2. The CDR3 has 15 amino acids. The ends lost 5 bases at V and 6 bases at J; junction bases unmatched: 8. Germline V gene sequence: CDR1 MNHEY, CDR2 SVGAGI. CDR3 in amino acids: CASSLISGGADTQYF. CDR3 DNA sequence: TGTGCCAGCAGTCTTATAAGCGGGGGGGCCGATACGCAGTATTTT.

This chain uses TRBV30 with TRBJ2-2, with 8 bases that match TRBD2. Germline CDR1 GTSNPN, CDR2 SVGIG (reference sequence). V was clipped by 2 bases and J by 6 bases; unmatched bases: 8. The CDR3 extends over 15 amino acids. The CDR3 loop is CAWSRGLALAGELFF. DNA of the CDR3: TGTGCCTGGAGTCGCGGACTAGCTCTCGCCGGGGAGCTGTTTTTT. Supplemented by reference TRBV30 and TRBJ2-2, the full variable domain reads SQTIHQWPATLVQPVGSPLSLECTVEGTSNPNLYWYRQAAGRGLQLLFYSVGIGQISSEVPQNLSASRPQDRQFILSSKKLLLSDSGFYLCAWSRGLALAGELFFGEGSRLTVL.

The V call is TRBV27, the J call TRBJ2-1; 11 nucleotides align to TRBD2. J lost 7 bases, V lost 6 bases, and 14 bases had no gene match. This CDR3 is built from 17 residues. Germline V gene sequence: CDR1 MNHEY, CDR2 SMNVEV (reference sequence). The DNA of the CDR3 is TGTGCCAGCAGCCGCACTAGCGGGGGAGTTAAAGGGAATGAGCAGTTCTTC. Protein sequence: CASSRTSGGVKGNEQFF.

This chain uses TRBV12-5 with TRBJ2-2; D might be TRBD1 (6 bases). The V end was cut by 5 bases, the J end by 4 bases, with 11 bases between. From germline, CDR1 is LGHNT and CDR2 FRNRAP. The CDR3 runs 14 residues. CDR3 DNA: TGTGCTAGTGGTACAGACAGGACCACCGGGGAGCTGTTTTTT. It translates to CASGTDRTTGELFF.

The chain is built from TRBV2 and TRBJ1-1; weak D call: TRBD1 (6 bases). Per germline, CDR1 SNHLY and CDR2 FYNNEI. The V and J ends lost 6 bases and 1 base respectively, with 15 bases between them. This CDR3 has 15 amino acids. The CDR3 coding sequence is TGTGCCAGCAGGAAAAGGGGGGGGGAGAACACTGAAGCTTTCTTT. This sequence encodes CASRKRGGENTEAFF. The full variable domain, with the rest looked up from reference TRBV2 and TRBJ1-1, is EPEVTQTPSHQVTQMGQEVILRCVPISNHLYFYWYRQILGQKVEFLVSFYNNEISEKSEIFDDQFSVERPDGSNFTLKIRSTKLEDSAMYFCASRKRGGENTEAFFGQGTRLTVV.

This clone was recorded once. The chain combines TRBV25-1 with TRBJ1-6; perhaps TRBD1 as D (6 bases). The CDR3 is 17 amino acids. V lost 8 bases and J lost 0, with 17 bases in between. The germline V gene encodes CDR1 MGHDK and CDR2 SYGVNS. The CDR3 region has the DNA TGTGCCAGCGCTACCCTTGAACAGGGCTCCTATAATTCACCCCTCCACTTT. Translation gives CASATLEQGSYNSPLHF.

The rearrangement joins TRBV4-1 to TRBJ2-3, with D tentatively TRBD1 (6 bases). Germline CDR1 reads MGHRA; CDR2 reads YSYEKL. The CDR3 length is 16 residues. V lost 0 bases and J lost 2, with 12 bases in between. The CDR3 spells CASSQEHREITDTQYF. Written as DNA, the CDR3 is TGCGCCAGCAGCCAAGAACACAGGGAGATCACAGATACGCAGTATTTT.

V and J are TRBV19 and TRBJ1-5; 8 nucleotides match TRBD1. Germline CDR1 reads LNHDA; CDR2 reads SQIVND (reference sequence). The length of the CDR3 is 13 residues. The J segment lost 6 bases and the V segment lost 7 bases, leaving 5 bases of the junction unmatched. The DNA of the CDR3 is TGTGCCAGTACCGACAGGGGAGGTCAGCCCCAGCATTTT. Residues: CASTDRGGQPQHF.

The rearrangement joins TRBV2 to TRBJ2-7; D is perhaps TRBD1 (6 bases). Germline assignment: CDR1 SNHLY and CDR2 FYNNEI. The CDR3 has 13 amino acids. V lost 9 bases to trimming and J lost 4 bases, with 16 bases between them. This CDR3 reads CASIYRVGYEQYF. For the CDR3, the DNA is TGTGCCAGTATTTACAGGGTGGGTTACGAGCAGTACTTC.

V gene TRBV19 combines with J gene TRBJ2-3; D is possibly TRBD1 (5 bases). Germline-derived CDR1 and CDR2 are LNHDA and SQIVND (reference sequence). The length of the CDR3 is 12 residues. Deletions cut 10 bases from V and 3 bases from J, with 11 bases between. The CDR3 sequence: CATGRGTDTQYF. The CDR3 DNA sequence: TGTGCCACAGGAAGGGGTACAGATACGCAGTATTTT.

CDR3 sequence reads: CASSLYDRGGEKLFF. CDR3 in DNA: TGTGCCAGCAGCTTATATGACAGGGGTGGGGAAAAACTGTTTTTT. The genes are TRBV7-9 and TRBJ1-4; 8 positions agree with TRBD1. V dropped 2 bases and J dropped 8; count of bases not matched to a gene: 7. Germline CDR1 and CDR2: SEHNR and FQNEAQ (reference sequence). The CDR3 has 15 residues.

This clone was detected only once. This sequence joins TRBV7-6 and TRBJ2-2; 9 bases line up with TRBD1. This CDR3 spans 16 amino acids. Germline values: CDR1 SGHVS, CDR2 FNYEAQ. With V trimmed by 4 bases and J by 5 bases, 8 bases remained unmatched. This CDR3 is CASSSDRGVGTGELFF. CDR3 bases: TGTGCCAGCAGCTCGGACAGGGGAGTGGGGACCGGGGAGCTGTTTTTT.

The chain joins TRBV12-5 to TRBJ2-7; D unclear. Trimming shortened V by 1 base and J by 6 bases, and 4 bases separated the two germline ends. Germline lookup yields CDR1 LGHNT and CDR2 FRNRAP. The length of the CDR3 is 11 residues. The CDR3 DNA follows: TGTGCTAGTGGTTTGGGAGGCGAGCAGTACTTC. It specifies CASGLGGEQYF. The variable domain in full, completed from reference TRBV12-5 and TRBJ2-7, reads DARVTQTPRHKVTEMGQEVTMRCQPILGHNTVFWYRQTMMQGLELLAYFRNRAPLDDSGMPKDRFSAEMPDATLATLKIQPSEPRDSAVYFCASGLGGEQYFGPGTRLTVT.

As concerns this clone: The conserved phenylalanine or tryptophan normally closing the CDR3 is absent here, so this likely arose from a read error. This rearrangement joins TRBV19 to TRBJ2-7; D is unresolved. There are 13 residues in the CDR3. V was pared by 3 bases and J by 3 bases, with 9 bases between. Germline CDR1 reads LNHDA; CDR2 reads SQIVND (reference sequence). CDR3 in amino acids: CASSIRLNYEQYL. CDR3 DNA sequence: TGTGCCAGTAGTATCCGGCTGAACTACGAGCAGTACCTC.

The V call is TRBV19, the J call TRBJ2-3; TRBD1 matches at 10 bases. V lost 6 bases, J lost 4 bases, and 7 bases stayed unmatched. CDR3 size: 15 residues. CDR1 is LNHDA, CDR2 SQIVND, per germline (reference sequence). CDR3 region: CASSPGTGVADTQYF. DNA for the CDR3: TGTGCCAGTAGCCCCGGGACAGGGGTCGCAGATACGCAGTATTTT.

This chain links TRBV9 with TRBJ1-4, with 9 bases matching TRBD1. The CDR3 is 14 amino acids. V was pared by 4 bases and J by 8 bases, with 6 bases of the junction left unmatched. Germline loops: CDR1 SGDLS, CDR2 YYNGEE. CDR3: CASSITGGREKLFF. Here the CDR3 DNA reads TGTGCCAGCAGCATTACAGGGGGCAGAGAAAAACTGTTTTTT.

The chain has TRBV5-1 and TRBJ2-7; 12 positions agree with TRBD1. The length of the CDR3 is 14 residues. Trimming removed 4 bases from V and 4 bases from J; junction bases left unmatched: 3. Germline CDR1 is SGHRS and CDR2 is YFSETQ. CDR3 amino acids: CASSRDRGQYEQYF. The DNA of the CDR3 is TGCGCCAGCAGCCGGGACAGGGGGCAATACGAGCAGTACTTC.